This passage covers 22 T cell receptor beta chains from one sample sequenced in a study of T cell responses to AZD1222 COVID-19 vaccine. Profiling relied on immunoSEQ multiplex PCR, and the TCRdb table lists in-frame clones only, not all of them. In the table there are about 69,000 clones, 75% to 85% of which are singletons. The starting material was peripheral blood, obtained 28 days after the second AZD1222 dose. The source is an adult who received the AZD1222 COVID-19 vaccine.

This clone was observed once. The chain links TRBV2 to TRBJ2-3; D might be TRBD2 (5 bases). The CDR3 contains 14 residues. Per germline, CDR1 SNHLY and CDR2 FYNNEI. V was clipped by 3 bases and J by 2 bases, with 9 bases between them. In DNA, the CDR3 is TGTGCCAGCAGTGAGTTGACTACCACAGATACGCAGTATTTT. Residues: CASSELTTTDTQYF.

V is TRBV18 and J is TRBJ2-3; no definite D call. CDR3 length: 15 residues. The germline V and J ends were trimmed by 2 bases and 1 base, with 10 bases remaining between them. Germline V gene sequence: CDR1 KGHSH, CDR2 LQKENI. CDR3 sequence reads: CASSPIFEGTDTQYF. CDR3 DNA: TGTGCCAGCTCACCAATCTTCGAGGGCACAGATACGCAGTATTTT.

The chain links TRBV2 to TRBJ2-5, with D unresolved. Germline V CDR1 and CDR2: SNHLY, FYNNEI. Trimming pared 7 bases from V and 5 bases from J, leaving 17 bases between. The CDR3 is 14 amino acids. The CDR3 reads CASKGYNNEETQYF. The CDR3 nucleotides read TGTGCCAGCAAAGGCTATAATAACGAGGAGACCCAGTACTTC.

V gene TRBV10-2 combines with J gene TRBJ1-5, with D unclear. Germline lookup yields CDR1 WSHSY and CDR2 SAAADI. V was pared by 0 bases and J by 0 bases, with 6 bases between. The CDR3 contains 15 residues. CDR3 amino acids: CASSESMGSNQPQHF. The CDR3 DNA reads as TGCGCCAGCAGTGAGTCGATGGGTAGCAATCAGCCCCAGCATTTT.

This chain connects TRBV11-2 to TRBJ2-3, with D unclear. V was cut by 5 bases and J by 0 bases, with 9 bases left in between. The CDR3 runs 14 residues. CDR1 is SGHAT, CDR2 FQNNGV, per germline. This chain's CDR3 is CASSPSTSTDTQYF. DNA of the CDR3: TGTGCCAGCAGCCCGTCAACCAGCACAGATACGCAGTATTTT.

This chain links TRBV18 with TRBJ2-7; 12 nucleotides match TRBD1. J gave up 4 bases and V 6 bases, and 7 bases lay outside the gene matches. Germline V gives CDR1 KGHSH, CDR2 LQKENI. This CDR3 is 15 amino acids long. The CDR3 here is CASSAGTGGTYEQYF. For the CDR3, the DNA is TGTGCCAGCTCCGCCGGGACAGGGGGCACGTACGAGCAGTACTTC.

This clone was picked up one time. The chain combines TRBV5-5 with TRBJ2-5; tentative D call: TRBD1 (5 bases). CDR3 length: 15 residues. The ends were cut back, 1 base at V and 5 bases at J, with 15 bases in the middle. CDR1 and CDR2 from the germline V gene are SGHKS and YYEKEE (reference sequence). DNA of the CDR3: TGTGCCAGCAGCTTGAATCTCAGGGTGGCGGAGACCCAGTACTTC. This encodes CASSLNLRVAETQYF.

The rearrangement uses TRBV7-9 and TRBJ1-3; 7 bases are a match to TRBD1. This CDR3 comprises 14 residues. The germline CDR1 and CDR2 sequences are SEHNR and FQNEAQ (reference sequence). J lost 3 bases, V lost 5 bases, and 4 bases had no gene match. The CDR3 region is CASSPTGDGNTIYF. In DNA, the CDR3 is TGTGCCAGCAGCCCTACAGGGGATGGAAACACCATATATTTT.

The chain is built from TRBV18 and TRBJ2-7; D is uncertain. V gave up 1 base and J gave up 0 bases, with 10 bases separating them. The CDR3 totals 15 residues. Germline CDR1 reads KGHSH; CDR2 reads LQKENI. This CDR3 reads CASSPLAVGSYEQYF. The CDR3 DNA reads as TGTGCCAGCTCACCACTCGCGGTCGGCTCCTACGAGCAGTACTTC.

The chain has TRBV5-1 and TRBJ2-1, with TRBD1 matching 7 bases. The CDR3 runs 14 residues. Trimming at V came to 7 bases and at J to 4 bases, leaving 8 bases not matched to a gene. Germline CDR1 and CDR2: SGHRS and YFSETQ. The CDR3 nucleotides are TGCGCCAGCGGCACCGGGACAGCATACAATGAGCAGTTCTTC. Protein product: CASGTGTAYNEQFF.

The chain combines TRBV3-1 (or the pseudogene TRBV3-2) with TRBJ2-3; D may be TRBD2 (5 bases). The CDR3 has 19 amino acids. Trimming took 4 bases from V and 0 from J, leaving 23 bases between them. CDR1 and CDR2 from the germline V gene are LGHDT and YNNKEL (reference sequence). CDR3 region: CASSPPLSLGIESTDTQYF. The CDR3 region has the DNA TGTGCCAGCAGCCCCCCCCTAAGCCTCGGGATTGAAAGCACAGATACGCAGTATTTT.

The V call is TRBV6-1, the J call TRBJ2-1; TRBD2 is a possible D gene (7 bases). This CDR3 contains 17 residues. V lost 1 base and J lost 0, with 13 bases in between. Germline V gives CDR1 MNHNS, CDR2 SASEGT. The CDR3 sequence is CASSEVGGAYSYNEQFF. The CDR3 DNA follows: TGTGCCAGCAGTGAAGTGGGGGGGGCCTACTCCTACAATGAGCAGTTCTTC.

V and J are TRBV7-8 and TRBJ2-7, with 9 bases lining up with TRBD2. Trimming cost V 3 bases and J 1 base; bases outside gene matches: 4. Germline-derived CDR1 and CDR2 are SGHVS and FQNEAQ. The length of the CDR3 is 15 residues. Here the CDR3 reads CASSFSSGDSYEQYF. The CDR3 bases are TGTGCCAGCAGCTTCTCTAGCGGGGATTCCTACGAGCAGTACTTC.

CDR3 bases: TGCGCCAGCGGGGTTAAGGGGAATACGAACACCGGGGAGCTGTTTTTT. Its translation: CASGVKGNTNTGELFF. V gene TRBV5-1 combines with J gene TRBJ2-2, with D possibly matching TRBD1 (5 bases). Trimming stripped 7 bases from V and 0 bases from J, with 16 bases between. CDR3 size: 16 residues. Per germline, CDR1 SGHRS and CDR2 YFSETQ.

This sequence joins TRBV4-1 and TRBJ2-1; the D is unclear. The CDR3 has 16 residues. V was pared by 3 bases and J by 5 bases, with 17 bases between. Germline V CDR1 and CDR2: MGHRA, YSYEKL. CDR3 region: CASSQLSVSLNNEQFF. CDR3 in DNA: TGCGCCAGCAGCCAGTTAAGCGTTTCCCTTAACAATGAGCAGTTCTTC.

This clone has a single count. The CDR3 loop is CASNQDRGSGANVLTF. CDR3 coding DNA: TGTGCCAGTAATCAAGATAGGGGGTCTGGGGCCAACGTCCTGACTTTC. The chain links TRBV19 to TRBJ2-6; D perhaps matches TRBD1 (6 bases). The V end was cut by 7 bases, the J end by 1 base, with 14 bases between. Germline V gene data show CDR1 as LNHDA and CDR2 as SQIVND (reference sequence). The CDR3 extends over 16 amino acids.

This chain joins TRBV12-3 or TRBV12-4 and TRBJ1-2; no clear D. This CDR3 is built from 13 residues. Trimming took 1 base from V and 9 from J, leaving 12 bases between them. The CDR3 is CASSLGSGSSYTF. The CDR3 DNA is TGTGCCAGCAGTTTAGGGTCGGGGAGTAGCTACACCTTC.

CDR3 DNA: TGTGCCAGCAGTTTATTTTCTTCCGGGACGGTAGACAATCAGCCCCAGCATTTT. Amino acids: CASSLFSSGTVDNQPQHF. The chain links TRBV27 to TRBJ1-5; the D gene is possibly TRBD1 (5 bases). Germline V gene lookup returns CDR1 MNHEY and CDR2 SMNVEV (reference sequence). There are 18 residues in the CDR3. V dropped 1 base and J dropped 3 bases, with 19 bases sitting between them.

V gene TRBV3-1 (or the pseudogene TRBV3-2) combines with J gene TRBJ1-1; 7 bases fit TRBD1. Germline V gene sequence: CDR1 LGHDT, CDR2 YNNKEL (reference sequence). This CDR3 is 14 amino acids long. V lost 2 bases, J lost 4 bases, and 4 bases stayed unmatched. CDR3: CASSQLPGGTEAFF. CDR3 nucleotide sequence: TGTGCCAGCAGCCAACTCCCAGGGGGCACTGAAGCTTTCTTT.

The V gene is TRBV20-1, the J gene TRBJ2-2; no firm D call. V lost 5 bases, J lost 3 bases, and 4 bases lay in between. The CDR3 totals 11 residues. The germline V gene encodes CDR1 DFQATT and CDR2 SNEGSKA (reference sequence). The CDR3, as DNA: TGCAGTGCTCAATACACCGGGGAGCTGTTTTTT. Amino acids: CSAQYTGELFF.

The J gene is TRBJ2-1, the V gene TRBV7-9, with TRBD1 matching 7 bases. V dropped 2 bases and J dropped 0; count of bases not matched to a gene: 10. The CDR3 is 18 amino acids. CDR1 is SEHNR and CDR2 is FQNEAQ in the germline V gene (reference sequence). CDR3 in DNA: TGTGCCAGCAGCTTATTGGGTCCAGGGGGAGCCTCCTACAATGAGCAGTTCTTC. Its translation: CASSLLGPGGASYNEQFF.

The rearrangement joins TRBV18 to TRBJ1-4; D gene ambiguous. Trimming removed 2 bases at V and 2 bases at J, with 9 bases between. CDR3 length: 15 residues. Germline lookup yields CDR1 KGHSH and CDR2 LQKENI. The CDR3 is CASSPNRYTNEKLFF. The CDR3 DNA sequence: TGTGCCAGCTCACCAAATAGATATACTAATGAAAAACTGTTTTTT.